This TCR beta chain was sequenced in a study of T-cell memory formation after mild COVID-19. At the level of the study: In these data, TCR clusters were largely donor specific.

This CDR3 is 17 amino acids long. Germline CDR1 and CDR2: LGHNA and YNFKEQ. Trimming cost V 4 bases and J 0 bases, with 19 bases left between them. On this clonotype itself: Its target is not known.

5'RACE primed from the constant segment yielded TCR alpha and TCR beta cDNA libraries bearing sample barcodes and UMIs. From the 5' RACE reads, TCRdb called clonotypes with MiXCR, one entry per CDR3 protein. The sample has about 410,000 distinct CDR3 sequences; more than 15% are singletons. Whole-study findings and limits: Second-wave clones with a day 37 peak had unconfirmed SARS-CoV-2 specificity.

The chain carries TRBV4-2 and TRBJ2-7; D perhaps matches TRBD1 (5 bases). Sequencing input: PBMCs or a T cell subset sorted from them (not recorded which). This receptor was taken from a man between 18 and 29 years old who had mild COVID-19 (a few samples of this study predate the infection). Cell type and time point are not known. The CDR3 loop is CASSRRGHTGSSYEQYF. The DNA for the CDR3 is TGTGCCAGCAGCCGAAGGGGCCATACTGGTAGCTCCTACGAGCAGTACTTC.